This TCR beta chain was identified during a study of identical twins. The CDR3 totals 15 residues. After removal of 5 bases from V and 1 base from J, the junction contained 8 bases not matched to a gene. Germline CDR1 reads SGHRS; CDR2 reads YFSETQ. Template switching introduced a universal primer site, and the cDNA bore unique molecular identifiers. TCRdb re-called the 5' RACE reads through MiXCR, storing one row per CDR3 protein. The table shows about 1.7 million distinct CDR3 sequences, with roughly a third occurring only once. Broader study findings: Analyses of zero insertions could, in part, be confounded by invariant MAIT and iNKT cells. Interpretation of the results relied on cross-sectional statistical analysis and not on following the same donors. Cord blood beta clonotypes present at high abundance carried fewer insertions; no such pattern appeared in memory repertoires.

To note about this clonotype: Its specificity is unknown.

The TCR was taken from a newborn girl in good health. The chain joins TRBV5-1 to TRBJ2-5, with 7 bases matching TRBD1. The source material was cord blood. The CDR3 loop is CASSRTGVGQETQYF. DNA of the CDR3: TGCGCCAGCAGTCGTACAGGGGTAGGCCAAGAGACCCAGTACTTC.